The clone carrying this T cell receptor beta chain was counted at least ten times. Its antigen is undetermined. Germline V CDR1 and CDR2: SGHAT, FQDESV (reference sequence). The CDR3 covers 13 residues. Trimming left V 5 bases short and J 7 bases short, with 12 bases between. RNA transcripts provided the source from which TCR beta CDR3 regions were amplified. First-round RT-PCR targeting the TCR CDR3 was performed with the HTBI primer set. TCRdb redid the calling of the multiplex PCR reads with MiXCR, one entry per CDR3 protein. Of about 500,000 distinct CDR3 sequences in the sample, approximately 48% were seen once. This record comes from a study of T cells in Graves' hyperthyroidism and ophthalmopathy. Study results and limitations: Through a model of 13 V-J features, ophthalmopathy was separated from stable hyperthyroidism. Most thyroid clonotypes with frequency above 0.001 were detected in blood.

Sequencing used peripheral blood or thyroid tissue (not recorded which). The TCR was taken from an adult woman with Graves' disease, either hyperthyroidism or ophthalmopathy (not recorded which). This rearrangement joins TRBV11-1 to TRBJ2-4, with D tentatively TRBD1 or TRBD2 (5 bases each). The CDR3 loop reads CASSPAWGNIQYF. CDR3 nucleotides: TGTGCCAGCAGCCCCGCTTGGGGGAACATTCAGTACTTC.